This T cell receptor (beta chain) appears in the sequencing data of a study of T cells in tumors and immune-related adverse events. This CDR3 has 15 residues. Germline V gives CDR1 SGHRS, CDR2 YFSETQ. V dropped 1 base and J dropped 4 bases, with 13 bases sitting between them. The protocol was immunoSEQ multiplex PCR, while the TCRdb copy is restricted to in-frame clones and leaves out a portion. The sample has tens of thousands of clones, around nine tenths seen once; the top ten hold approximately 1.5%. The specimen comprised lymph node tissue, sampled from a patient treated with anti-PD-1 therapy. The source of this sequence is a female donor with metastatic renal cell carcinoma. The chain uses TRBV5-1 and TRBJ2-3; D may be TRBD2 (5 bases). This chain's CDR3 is CASSLSGSRSDTQYF. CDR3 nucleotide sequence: TGCGCCAGCAGCTTGAGTGGGAGCAGGTCAGATACGCAGTATTTT.